The next 7 T cell receptor beta chains were all read from a single sample in a study of monozygotic twins with cystic fibrosis. Profiling relied on immunoSEQ multiplex PCR, and the TCRdb table lists in-frame clones only, not all of them. The data hold just over 14,000 clones, with about 85% observed a single time. The specimen sequenced was blood. Receptors were obtained from a boy younger than 18 with cystic fibrosis.

The V call is TRBV27, the J call TRBJ1-5, with 12 bases lining up with TRBD1. CDR1 and CDR2 from the germline V gene are MNHEY and SMNVEV (reference sequence). The CDR3 length is 15 residues. The V segment lost 5 bases and the J segment 7 bases; nucleotides outside the gene matches: 6. CDR3 region: CASSPGTGGLQPQHF. CDR3 nucleotide sequence: TGTGCCAGCAGTCCCGGGACAGGGGGCTTACAGCCCCAGCATTTT.

This clone appeared once. The J gene is TRBJ2-7, the V gene TRBV4-1, with TRBD1 matching over 7 bases. Unmatched junction bases numbered 11, after V lost 4 bases and J lost 2 bases. This CDR3 is built from 16 residues. CDR1 MGHRA and CDR2 YSYEKL come from the germline V gene. CDR3 loop: CASSRIPGQSTYEQYF. The CDR3 bases are TGCGCCAGCAGCCGCATTCCGGGACAGAGTACCTACGAGCAGTACTTC.

The chain combines TRBV7-9 with TRBJ1-4; TRBD1 agrees at 8 bases. Germline V lookup: CDR1 SEHNR, CDR2 FQNEAQ (reference sequence). The CDR3 has 14 residues. V dropped 5 bases and J dropped 8; count of bases not matched to a gene: 7. The CDR3 bases are TGTGCCAGCAGCCATGAGACAGGGGTGGAAAAACTGTTTTTT. This encodes CASSHETGVEKLFF.

The J gene is TRBJ2-4, the V gene TRBV9; D possibly corresponds to TRBD1 (6 bases). CDR1 and CDR2 (germline): SGDLS, YYNGEE. The CDR3 sequence is 14 residues long. Trimming took 3 bases from V and 9 from J, leaving 16 bases between them. The CDR3 protein is CASSADGQGGIQYF. The CDR3 nucleotides are TGTGCCAGCAGCGCTGACGGCCAAGGGGGCATTCAGTACTTC.

The chain employs TRBV18 and TRBJ2-3; D unresolved. The germline CDR1 and CDR2 sequences are KGHSH and LQKENI. The V end lost 2 bases, the J end lost 5 bases, and 8 bases lay between the germline ends. CDR3 size: 13 residues. The CDR3 DNA reads as TGTGCCAGCTCACCATTTCTTAGAGATACGCAGTATTTT. It translates to CASSPFLRDTQYF.

In this sample, this clone turned up once. The chain combines TRBV7-9 with TRBJ2-2; possibly TRBD2 for D (5 bases). CDR1 is SEHNR and CDR2 is FQNEAQ in the germline V gene (reference sequence). V lost 8 bases and J 4 bases, leaving 14 bases between the germline ends. The CDR3 contains 14 residues. DNA for the CDR3: TGTGCCAGCCGTTTAAGGGAGCGCACCGGGGAGCTGTTTTTT. Encoded protein: CASRLRERTGELFF.

DNA for the CDR3: TGTGCCAGCAGTTCGCTAGCGGTGTTCAATGAGCAGTTCTTC. It encodes CASSSLAVFNEQFF. This chain joins TRBV27 and TRBJ2-1; 7 bases align to TRBD2. Germline V gene sequence: CDR1 MNHEY, CDR2 SMNVEV (reference sequence). The CDR3 covers 14 residues. J gave up 6 bases and V 4 bases, and 6 bases lay outside the gene matches.